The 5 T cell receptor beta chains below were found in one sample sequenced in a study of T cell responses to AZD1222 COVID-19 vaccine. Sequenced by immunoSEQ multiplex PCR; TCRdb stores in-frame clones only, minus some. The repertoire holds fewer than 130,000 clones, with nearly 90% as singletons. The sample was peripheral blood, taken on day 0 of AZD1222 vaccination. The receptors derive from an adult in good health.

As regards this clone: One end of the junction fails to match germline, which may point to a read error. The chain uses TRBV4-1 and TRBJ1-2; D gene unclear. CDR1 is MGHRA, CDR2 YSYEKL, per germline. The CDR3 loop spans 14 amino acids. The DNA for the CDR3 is TGCGCCAGCAGACAAGATCAGAGTAACTATGGCTACACCTTC. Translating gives CASRQDQSNYGYTF.

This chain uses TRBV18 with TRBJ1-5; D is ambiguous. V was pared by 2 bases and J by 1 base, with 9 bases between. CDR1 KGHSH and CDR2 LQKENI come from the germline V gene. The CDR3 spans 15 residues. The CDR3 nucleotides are TGTGCCAGCTCACCAGAGGGCTCAAGCAATCAGCCCCAGCATTTT. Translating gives CASSPEGSSNQPQHF.

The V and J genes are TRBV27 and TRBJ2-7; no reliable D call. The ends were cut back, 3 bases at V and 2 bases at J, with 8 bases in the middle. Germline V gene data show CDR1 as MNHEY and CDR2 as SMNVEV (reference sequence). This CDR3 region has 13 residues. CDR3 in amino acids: CASSLSFTYEQYF. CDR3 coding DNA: TGTGCCAGCAGTTTGAGCTTTACCTACGAGCAGTACTTC.

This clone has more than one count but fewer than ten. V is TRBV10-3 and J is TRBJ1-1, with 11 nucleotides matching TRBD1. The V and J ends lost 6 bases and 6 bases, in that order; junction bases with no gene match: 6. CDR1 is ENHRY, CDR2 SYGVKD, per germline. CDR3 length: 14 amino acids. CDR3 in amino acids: CAISGDRGKSEAFF. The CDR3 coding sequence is TGTGCCATCAGCGGGGACAGGGGGAAGTCTGAAGCTTTCTTT.

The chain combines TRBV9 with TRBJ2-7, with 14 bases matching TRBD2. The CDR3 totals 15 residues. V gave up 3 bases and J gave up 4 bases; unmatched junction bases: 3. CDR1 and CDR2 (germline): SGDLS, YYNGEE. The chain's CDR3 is CASSGGLAGAYEQYF. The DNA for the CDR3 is TGTGCCAGCAGCGGGGGACTAGCGGGGGCGTACGAGCAGTACTTC. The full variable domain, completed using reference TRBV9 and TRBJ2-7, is DSGVTQTPKHLITATGQRVTLRCSPRSGDLSVYWYQQSLDQGLQFLIQYYNGEERAKGNILERFSAQQFPDLHSELNLSSLELGDSALYFCASSGGLAGAYEQYFGPGTRLTVT.